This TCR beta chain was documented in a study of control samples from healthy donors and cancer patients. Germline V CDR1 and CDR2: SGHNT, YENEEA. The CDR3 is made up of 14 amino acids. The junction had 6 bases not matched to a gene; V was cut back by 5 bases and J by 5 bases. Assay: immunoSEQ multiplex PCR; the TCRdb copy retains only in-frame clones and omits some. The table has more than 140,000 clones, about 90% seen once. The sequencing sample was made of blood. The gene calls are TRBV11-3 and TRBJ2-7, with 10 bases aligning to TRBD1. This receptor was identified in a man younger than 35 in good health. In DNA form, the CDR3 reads TGTGCCAGCAGCCAGGACAGGGGGAGCCACGAGCAGTACTTC. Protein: CASSQDRGSHEQYF.